This TCR beta chain came from a study of T-cell reconstitution after alpha-beta-depleted transplantation in children (dated by TCRdb to about 2016). The study in broad terms: Using TCR repertoire profiling, the study quantitatively followed how T-cell immune reconstitution unfolded in children after TCRalphabeta/CD19-depleted allogeneic hematopoietic cell transplantation.

This clonotype was counted at least ten times. What antigen it recognizes has not been identified. Per-base quality was not reported, and no clone a single base away is much larger than it. The library was built by means of PCR. Instrument used: Illumina HiSeq 2500. To normalize quantification of the TCRbeta repertoire, the TCR libraries were built with molecular barcoding that relied on unique molecular identifiers. Starting from the raw public reads, TCRdb applied fastp trimming at Q25, assembled clones with MiXCR and retained in-frame beta chains. Entries are consolidated by CDR3 protein sequence, retaining the most common genes and DNA. For this sample the table gives over 70,000 distinct CDR3 sequences, of which about 12% were detected only once. The biggest ten clones account for approximately 14% of the sample. The CDR3 goes from the cysteine to the phenylalanine over 18 residues. The only DNA kept is the CDR3, 54 bases in frame from the first base. V is clipped by 4 bases and J by 2 bases, and the sequence between their germline boundaries is 20 bases long. From a lookup of the germline V gene, CDR1 and CDR2 are KGHDR and SFDVKD.

The source was PBMCs from the stem cell graft donor, collected from the stem cell graft. This clonotype originated in a human donor who donated a stem cell graft to a child with inherited bone marrow failure. The chain employs TRBV24-1 and TRBJ2-1, with TRBD2 as a weak D call on 6 bases. Here is the DNA: TGTGCCACCAGTGACCCAACCGGGGCTAGCGCTCCCTACAATGAGCAGTTCTTC. It specifies CATSDPTGASAPYNEQFF.